One sample yielded the 30 T cell receptor beta chains listed below, sequenced in a study of human T cells and chemical hapten exposure (dated by TCRdb to the early 2020s). Receptor amplification or capture employed RACE. Sequenced using a NextSeq 500. In TCRdb, the public reads were trimmed at Q25 with fastp and aligned with MiXCR, with productive beta chains retained. A single entry per CDR3 protein holds the most common genes and DNA from its merged rows. This sample has about 34,000 distinct CDR3 sequences in its table, and more than 6% of those were observed once. Of the sample, about 10% is held by the ten largest clones. In the paper's terms, the time point label means: patch test 1, 2 weeks after DPC sensitization. The label giving this sample's treatment or condition can be read as: therapeutic diphenylcyclopropenone sensitization with weekly scalp DPC. Total RNA was extracted from unfractionated whole blood collected in Tempus Blood RNA tubes.

Sequenced material: whole blood, taken in connection with sensitization to the hapten diphenylcyclopropenone (DPC). The receptors were sampled from a woman aged 30 to 39 with alopecia areata. Some clones in this sample may be carry-over from other donors' samples.

This clonotype was recorded many times. The DNA of the CDR3 is TGTGCCAGCAGCGAACTATCAAAGGGGGGCAGGGGGACCCAGTACTTC. It translates to CASSELSKGGRGTQYF. V and J are TRBV5-6 and TRBJ2-5, with D tentatively TRBD1 or TRBD2 (6 bases each). Germline V gene data show CDR1 as SGHDT and CDR2 as YYEEEE. The CDR3 is 16 amino acids. V lost 4 bases, J lost 7 bases, and 23 bases lay in between.

In this sample, this clonotype turned up many times. This sequence joins TRBV4-3 and TRBJ1-2; D is unclear. In germline, CDR1 is LGHNA, CDR2 YSLEER. V was shortened by 0 bases and J by 6 bases, with 11 bases between the two germline ends. This CDR3 has 14 residues. CDR3 loop: CASSQDTIGHGYTF. The CDR3 DNA is TGCGCCAGCAGCCAAGATACGATAGGACATGGCTACACCTTC.

This clonotype has ten or more counts. V and J are TRBV12-3 or TRBV12-4 and TRBJ2-7; maybe TRBD2 (6 bases). V dropped 2 bases and J dropped 1 base, with 12 bases sitting between them. CDR3 length: 15 residues. The CDR3 DNA is TGTGCCAGCAGTTTATCCGGGGGTCATTCCTACGAGCAGTACTTC. It yields the protein CASSLSGGHSYEQYF.

This clonotype came up a few times. The rearrangement joins TRBV7-3 to TRBJ2-5; D unclear. The V gene lost 4 bases and the J gene lost 2 bases, with 11 bases spanning the gap. Germline V CDR1 and CDR2: SGHTA, FQGTGA. The CDR3 loop spans 14 amino acids. DNA of the CDR3: TGTGCCAGCAGCTCGGGTCAGATTCAAGAGACCCAGTACTTC. Its translation: CASSSGQIQETQYF. The whole variable domain, remainder taken from reference TRBV7-3 and TRBJ2-5, is GAGVSQTPSNKVTEKGKYVELRCDPISGHTALYWYRQSLGQGPEFLIYFQGTGAADDSGLPNDRFFAVRPEGSVSTLKIQRTERGDSAVYLCASSSGQIQETQYFGPGTRLLVL.

The table lists this clonotype with many counts. The chain has TRBV20-1 and TRBJ2-5, with D possibly TRBD2 on 5 matching bases. V lost 0 bases to trimming and J lost 0 bases, with 14 bases between them. Germline V gives CDR1 DFQATT, CDR2 SNEGSKA (reference sequence). CDR3 length equals 16 residues. CDR3 nucleotides: TGCAGTGCTAGAGATCCCGACTATTGGTACCAAGAGACCCAGTACTTC. It is translated as CSARDPDYWYQETQYF.

This clonotype was seen at least ten times. This rearrangement joins TRBV28 to TRBJ1-5; D perhaps matches TRBD1 (6 bases). The CDR3 contains 13 residues. V shed 11 bases and J shed 6 bases, with 17 bases lying between them. CDR1 is MDHEN and CDR2 is SYDVKM in the germline V gene. The CDR3, as DNA: TGTGCCGGGGGGGGCAACCGCGGTCAGCCCCAGCATTTT. Protein: CAGGGNRGQPQHF.

The chain joins TRBV9 to TRBJ2-7; 7 nucleotides align to TRBD1. Per germline, CDR1 SGDLS and CDR2 YYNGEE. V was pared by 3 bases and J by 4 bases, with 10 bases of the junction left unmatched. This CDR3 contains 15 residues. The CDR3 bases are TGTGCCAGCAGCGCGAATCTTGGACAGGAGTACGAGCAGTACTTC. Amino acids: CASSANLGQEYEQYF.

This clonotype was recorded at least ten times. J is TRBJ2-3 and V is TRBV29-1; no clear D gene. Germline V gene sequence: CDR1 SQVTM, CDR2 ANQGSEA. CDR3 size: 13 residues. V was cut by 6 bases and J by 4 bases, with 14 bases left in between. CDR3 DNA sequence: TGCAGCGTAATGGGCCAAAAAGCAGATACGCAGTATTTT. Translating gives CSVMGQKADTQYF.

J is TRBJ1-1 and V is TRBV6-2 or TRBV6-3; D is unresolved. CDR3 size: 12 residues. Germline V gene data show CDR1 as MNHEY and CDR2 as SVGEGT. The V end lost 4 bases, the J end lost 5 bases, and 8 bases lay between the germline ends. This CDR3 is CASSSSGTEAFF. The CDR3 DNA sequence: TGTGCCAGCAGTTCCAGCGGTACTGAAGCTTTCTTT.

V gene TRBV19 combines with J gene TRBJ1-5, with 10 bases that match TRBD1. The CDR3 length is 18 residues. V gave up 7 bases and J gave up 1 base; unmatched junction bases: 13. The germline V gene encodes CDR1 LNHDA and CDR2 SQIVND (reference sequence). CDR3 DNA: TGTGCCAGTAATAACCGGGACAGGGGATTTGGAAGCAATCAGCCCCAGCATTTT. Its translation: CASNNRDRGFGSNQPQHF.

This clonotype occurred many times. The chain is built from TRBV20-1 and TRBJ2-3, with D maybe TRBD2 (6 bases). The V end was cut by 7 bases, the J end by 2 bases, with 16 bases between. This CDR3 contains 14 residues. The germline CDR1 and CDR2 sequences are DFQATT and SNEGSKA (reference sequence). The CDR3 here is CSVGGQSATDTQYF. In DNA form, the CDR3 reads TGCAGTGTAGGAGGGCAGAGTGCCACAGATACGCAGTATTTT.

A remark on this clonotype: A much larger clone sits a single nucleotide away, making a read error possible. This chain connects TRBV3-1 to TRBJ1-3; D is possibly TRBD1 (5 bases). The CDR3 has 15 amino acids. The germline CDR1 and CDR2 sequences are LGHDT and YNNKEL (reference sequence). In DNA form, the CDR3 reads TGTGCCAGCAGCCTGGGCAGGGTCTCTGGAAACTCCATATATTTT. It translates to CASSLGRVSGNSIYF.

This clonotype was observed many times. The V and J genes are TRBV5-1 and TRBJ2-7; D is undetermined. Trimming cost V 1 base and J 7 bases, with 18 bases left between them. The CDR3 loop spans 15 amino acids. CDR1 is SGHRS, CDR2 YFSETQ, per germline. CDR3 DNA: TGCGCCAGCAGCTTGAGGGCCGGGTCTCAAGGGGAGCAGTACTTC. It codes for CASSLRAGSQGEQYF.

This clonotype was seen only a few times. This chain joins TRBV5-1 and TRBJ2-7; D might be TRBD2 (6 bases). Trimming stripped 4 bases from V and 7 bases from J, with 9 bases between. Germline CDR1 reads SGHRS; CDR2 reads YFSETQ. This CDR3 has 11 residues. In DNA form, the CDR3 reads TGCGCCAGCAGCCTGGGACTTGAGCAGTACTTC. It codes for CASSLGLEQYF.

The chain uses TRBV6-6 and TRBJ1-3; the D gene is possibly TRBD1 (6 bases). Germline V gives CDR1 MNHNY, CDR2 SVGAGI (reference sequence). This CDR3 region has 16 residues. With 6 bases removed from V and 0 bases from J, the gap between germline ends came to 15 bases. The CDR3 is CASRSGTSASGNTIYF. The DNA for the CDR3 is TGTGCCAGCAGGTCCGGGACATCCGCCTCTGGAAACACCATATATTTT.

The chain links TRBV11-2 to TRBJ2-3, with D uncertain. With 6 bases removed from V and 2 bases from J, the gap between germline ends came to 9 bases. The CDR3 consists of 13 residues. Germline V gene lookup returns CDR1 SGHAT and CDR2 FQNNGV. The CDR3 region is CASRGILTDTQYF. DNA of the CDR3: TGTGCCAGCAGAGGGATTCTCACAGATACGCAGTATTTT.

This clonotype was counted only a few times. The V call is TRBV18, the J call TRBJ1-5; D gene unclear. The ends were cut back, 6 bases at V and 6 bases at J, with 9 bases in the middle. This CDR3 region has 12 residues. The germline gives CDR1 KGHSH, CDR2 LQKENI. The CDR3 DNA reads as TGTGCCAGCTCTCCAGAGGGTCAGCCCCAGCATTTT. This codes for CASSPEGQPQHF. Full variable domain (remainder filled in from reference TRBV18 and TRBJ1-5): NAGVMQNPRHLVRRRGQEARLRCSPMKGHSHVYWYRQLPEEGLKFMVYLQKENIIDESGMPKERFSAEFPKEGPSILRIQQVVRGDSAAYFCASSPEGQPQHFGDGTRLSIL.

This clonotype occurred a few times. The J gene is TRBJ2-5, the V gene TRBV5-1; tentatively, D is TRBD2 (6 bases). In germline, CDR1 is SGHRS, CDR2 YFSETQ. V gave up 0 bases and J gave up 1 base, with 16 bases separating them. The CDR3 runs to 17 residues. CDR3 bases: TGCGCCAGCAGCTTGGGGGTGAGGCGGGGAGCCCAAGAGACCCAGTACTTC. It encodes CASSLGVRRGAQETQYF.

Only a few counts were recorded for this clonotype. The chain combines TRBV6-1 with TRBJ2-3, with 15 bases matching TRBD2. V shed 4 bases and J 6 bases; nucleotides not matched to a gene: 5. Germline V gene lookup returns CDR1 MNHNS and CDR2 SASEGT. This CDR3 spans 16 amino acids. The CDR3, as DNA: TGTGCCAGCAGTGGGACTAGCGGGGGGGCCGGGGATACGCAGTATTTT. Translating gives CASSGTSGGAGDTQYF.

There are many counts of this clonotype. This chain uses TRBV20-1 with TRBJ2-7, with 9 bases matching TRBD2. J lost 5 bases, V lost 5 bases, and 10 bases had no gene match. Germline CDR1 DFQATT, CDR2 SNEGSKA (reference sequence). This CDR3 comprises 14 residues. CDR3 nucleotides: TGCAGTGCTGCGGGGGGGGCGAATTTCAACGAGCAGTACTTC. Amino acids: CSAAGGANFNEQYF.

This clonotype was seen only a few times. J is TRBJ2-3 and V is TRBV30; 7 bases align to TRBD1. V dropped 1 base and J dropped 0; count of bases not matched to a gene: 16. This CDR3 has 19 amino acids. Germline V gives CDR1 GTSNPN, CDR2 SVGIG (reference sequence). CDR3 residues: CAWSDPSRTGSSSTDTQYF. CDR3 DNA: TGTGCCTGGAGTGACCCCTCGAGGACAGGATCCTCTAGCACAGATACGCAGTATTTT.

The rearrangement links TRBV15 to TRBJ2-7; no clear D gene. This CDR3 region has 11 residues. Trimming left V 1 base short and J 6 bases short, with 4 bases between. Germline V gene data show CDR1 as LNHNV and CDR2 as YYDKDF (reference sequence). The DNA for the CDR3 is TGTGCCACCAGCAGAGCGTCCGAGCAGTACTTC. This sequence encodes CATSRASEQYF.

The CDR3 reads CASSLVPSGGQETQYF. CDR3 in DNA: TGTGCCAGCAGCTTAGTGCCTAGCGGGGGTCAAGAGACCCAGTACTTC. The chain links TRBV7-2 to TRBJ2-5; 10 nucleotides line up with TRBD2. The V gene end was trimmed by 1 base and the J gene end by 2 bases; junction bases not matched to a gene: 4. Per germline, CDR1 SGHTA and CDR2 FQGNSA. This CDR3 comprises 16 residues.

This clonotype was seen only a few times. CDR3: CASSYTTYPTNEQFF. CDR3 bases: TGTGCCAGCAGTTACACAACCTACCCGACGAATGAGCAGTTCTTC. The chain has TRBV6-5 and TRBJ2-1; D remains ambiguous. V lost 2 bases to trimming and J lost 7 bases, with 15 bases between them. Germline V gives CDR1 MNHEY, CDR2 SVGAGI. The CDR3 covers 15 residues.

This clonotype was observed many times. The chain couples TRBV7-6 to TRBJ1-1; D unclear. Germline lookup yields CDR1 SGHVS and CDR2 FNYEAQ. Trimming removed 1 base from V and 0 bases from J, with 12 bases in between. CDR3 length: 16 amino acids. CDR3 in DNA: TGTGCCAGCAGCTTAGTCGCACCAAACATGAACACTGAAGCTTTCTTT. Translating it yields CASSLVAPNMNTEAFF.

The sample holds a few counts of this clonotype. This sequence joins TRBV7-9 and TRBJ2-3; TRBD1 matches at 7 bases. This CDR3 is 13 amino acids long. V was pared by 4 bases and J by 4 bases, with 2 bases of the junction left unmatched. CDR1 and CDR2 from the germline V gene are SEHNR and FQNEAQ (reference sequence). The CDR3 DNA follows: TGTGCCAGCAGCTCAGGGGGAGCAGATACGCAGTATTTT. Protein sequence: CASSSGGADTQYF.

This clonotype was observed many times. The chain carries TRBV28 and TRBJ2-2; D may be TRBD1 or TRBD2 (5 bases each). This CDR3 is 16 amino acids long. Deletions cut 2 bases from V and 4 bases from J, with 14 bases between. Germline-derived CDR1 and CDR2 are MDHEN and SYDVKM. The CDR3 loop is CASSLDGGKFTGELFF. CDR3 nucleotides: TGTGCCAGCAGTTTAGATGGGGGAAAGTTCACCGGGGAGCTGTTTTTT.

This clonotype was observed a handful of times. The rearrangement links TRBV7-9 to TRBJ2-5, with TRBD2 matching over 10 bases. The V gene end was trimmed by 8 bases and the J gene end by 5 bases; junction bases not matched to a gene: 14. CDR1 is SEHNR and CDR2 is FQNEAQ in the germline V gene (reference sequence). The CDR3 is 16 amino acids. The CDR3 is CASGIAGGSGYETQYF. DNA of the CDR3: TGTGCCAGCGGCATAGCGGGGGGCTCCGGGTATGAGACCCAGTACTTC. The full variable domain, in which reference TRBV7-9 and TRBJ2-5 provide the parts outside the CDR3, is DTGVSQNPRHKITKRGQNVTFRCDPISEHNRLYWYRQTLGQGPEFLTYFQNEAQLEKSRLLSDRFSAERPKGSFSTLEIQRTEQGDSAMYLCASGIAGGSGYETQYFGPGTRLLVL.

This clonotype turned up a few times. The chain links TRBV5-5 to TRBJ1-6; D call uncertain. V was clipped by 0 bases and J by 6 bases, with 10 bases between them. Germline V gene data show CDR1 as SGHKS and CDR2 as YYEKEE (reference sequence). CDR3 size: 15 residues. The CDR3 reads CASSLDTVPNSPLHF. The CDR3 coding sequence is TGTGCCAGCAGCTTGGACACTGTGCCTAATTCACCCCTCCACTTT.

The chain has TRBV4-1 and TRBJ2-7; D possibly uses TRBD1 or TRBD2 (5 bases each). The CDR3 is made up of 14 amino acids. V was clipped by 4 bases and J by 4 bases, with 14 bases between them. The germline V gene has CDR1 MGHRA and CDR2 YSYEKL. The CDR3 here is CASSLRDGPYEQYF. The CDR3 DNA reads as TGCGCCAGCAGCCTCCGGGACGGACCTTACGAGCAGTACTTC.